One and the same sample provided the 8 T cell receptor beta chains below, sequenced in a study of spatial heterogeneity in lung cancer. Noted time point: sample taken at primary tumor resection. Material for sequencing was whole RNA from tumor, nontumor lung or frozen PBMC, left unsorted. TCRdb called the 5' RACE reads again in MiXCR, with one record for every CDR3 protein. The sample gives 11,000 to 15,000 distinct CDR3 sequences, 9.5% to 14% of which show up once; around 34% is in the top ten. Here the sequenced sample was PBMCs, taken at surgery. These receptors originate from a female donor with early-stage non-small cell lung cancer.

The table lists this clonotype with many counts. V is TRBV11-2 and J is TRBJ2-7; 7 bases are a match to TRBD2. Germline CDR1 is SGHAT and CDR2 is FQNNGV. V dropped 5 bases and J dropped 4; count of bases not matched to a gene: 11. The CDR3 consists of 15 residues. DNA of the CDR3: TGTGCCAGCAGCACTTCGGGGGGTTCTTCGTACGAGCAGTACTTC. Residues: CASSTSGGSSYEQYF.

This clonotype was observed a few times. The chain carries TRBV4-1 and TRBJ2-7; D not resolved. The germline V gene has CDR1 MGHRA and CDR2 YSYEKL. V dropped 4 bases and J dropped 4 bases, with 11 bases sitting between them. The CDR3 extends over 13 amino acids. This chain's CDR3 is CASSLDLFYEQYF. Here the CDR3 DNA reads TGCGCCAGCAGCCTCGATCTATTTTACGAGCAGTACTTC.

The chain links TRBV5-4 to TRBJ2-2; the D call may be TRBD1 or TRBD2 (5 bases each). The germline gives CDR1 SGHNT, CDR2 YYREEE (reference sequence). CDR3 length: 18 amino acids. V was clipped by 1 base and J by 2 bases, with 18 bases between them. The CDR3 loop reads CASSLPLGRGENTGELFF. CDR3 coding DNA: TGTGCCAGCAGCTTGCCGTTGGGACGGGGTGAAAACACCGGGGAGCTGTTTTTT.

This clonotype was counted ten times or more. The chain is built from TRBV7-6 and TRBJ2-3; D remains unclear. The CDR3 consists of 13 residues. V lost 7 bases to trimming and J lost 1 base, with 9 bases between them. Per germline, CDR1 SGHVS and CDR2 FNYEAQ. CDR3 loop: CASMARRTDTQYF. CDR3 nucleotides: TGTGCCAGCATGGCCCGACGCACAGATACGCAGTATTTT.

On this clonotype: Possible read error: a much larger clone is one base away. The rearrangement uses TRBV19 and TRBJ2-7; maybe TRBD1 (5 bases). This CDR3 spans 15 amino acids. CDR1 LNHDA and CDR2 SQIVND come from the germline V gene (reference sequence). The V and J ends lost 3 bases and 1 base respectively, with 13 bases between them. This chain's CDR3 is CASSMSGRDSYEQYF. The CDR3 bases are TGTGCCAGTAGTATGTCCGGCAGGGATTCCTACGAGCAGTACTTC.

In its sample, this clonotype was seen many times. The rearrangement uses TRBV7-2 and TRBJ1-6; D is uncertain. Germline V CDR1 and CDR2: SGHTA, FQGNSA. The CDR3 is made up of 13 amino acids. Trimming shortened V by 2 bases and J by 11 bases, and 10 bases separated the two germline ends. DNA of the CDR3: TGTGCCAGCAGCTTATTAGGCCTCCCACCCCTCCACTTT. Its protein is CASSLLGLPPLHF. Together with reference TRBV7-2 and TRBJ1-6, the CDR3 gives the full variable domain: GAGVSQSPSNKVTEKGKDVELRCDPISGHTALYWYRQSLGQGLEFLIYFQGNSAPDKSGLPSDRFSAERTGGSVSTLTIQRTQQEDSAVYLCASSLLGLPPLHFGNGTRLTVT.

The rearrangement joins TRBV28 to TRBJ1-4, with 9 bases matching TRBD1. The germline V gene has CDR1 MDHEN and CDR2 SYDVKM. With V trimmed by 6 bases and J by 5 bases, 10 bases remained unmatched. The CDR3 has 16 residues. The CDR3 protein is CASSSSPGTGNEKLFF. CDR3 coding DNA: TGTGCCAGCAGCTCATCCCCCGGGACAGGGAATGAAAAACTGTTTTTT.

Ten or more counts support this clonotype. CDR3 sequence (DNA): TGTGCCTGGAGCGGACAGGGAATAACGGGAAACACCATATATTTT. Encoded protein: CAWSGQGITGNTIYF. The V call is TRBV30, the J call TRBJ1-3; 8 nucleotides line up with TRBD1. V shed 3 bases and J 4 bases; nucleotides not matched to a gene: 8. Germline assignment: CDR1 GTSNPN and CDR2 SVGIG (reference sequence). This CDR3 is built from 15 residues.